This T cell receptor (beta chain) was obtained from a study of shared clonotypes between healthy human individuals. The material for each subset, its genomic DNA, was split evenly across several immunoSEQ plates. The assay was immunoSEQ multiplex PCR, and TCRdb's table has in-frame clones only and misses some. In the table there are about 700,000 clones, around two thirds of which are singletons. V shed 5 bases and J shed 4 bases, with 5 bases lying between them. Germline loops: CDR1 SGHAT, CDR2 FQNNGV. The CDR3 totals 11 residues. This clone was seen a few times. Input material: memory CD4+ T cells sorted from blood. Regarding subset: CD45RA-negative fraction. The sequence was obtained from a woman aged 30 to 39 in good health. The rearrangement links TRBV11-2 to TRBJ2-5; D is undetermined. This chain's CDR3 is CASSRSETQYF. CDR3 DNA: TGTGCCAGCAGCCGGTCAGAGACCCAGTACTTC.